These 25 T cell receptor beta chains share one sample of origin, sequenced in a study of CD8+ T cells in alopecia areata. RNA was isolated and reverse transcribed to cDNA, the sequencing template. Sequenced by immunoSEQ multiplex PCR; TCRdb stores in-frame clones only, minus some. Of around 210,000 clones listed, around 50% were seen once; the top ten hold around 5%. Sequencing was done on a sample of CD8+ T cells sorted from blood. The receptors here all came from a human donor in good health.

This clone has a handful of counts. The chain employs TRBV15 and TRBJ1-1; D remains unclear. The germline V gene encodes CDR1 LNHNV and CDR2 YYDKDF (reference sequence). V was pared by 3 bases and J by 11 bases, with 16 bases between. CDR3 size: 13 residues. The CDR3 is CATSSFPTLQAFF. CDR3 nucleotide sequence: TGTGCCACCAGCAGTTTCCCAACGCTTCAGGCTTTCTTT.

This chain connects TRBV30 to TRBJ1-5, with TRBD1 identical over 8 bases. Germline V lookup: CDR1 GTSNPN, CDR2 SVGIG (reference sequence). The V and J ends lost 5 bases and 4 bases, in that order; junction bases with no gene match: 4. This CDR3 contains 13 residues. The CDR3 spells CAWSDRENQPQHF. The DNA of the CDR3 is TGTGCCTGGTCGGACAGGGAAAATCAGCCCCAGCATTTT.

The V gene is TRBV19, the J gene TRBJ1-2, with a possible D match to TRBD1 (5 bases). The V end lost 3 bases, the J end lost 2 bases, and 10 bases lay between the germline ends. Germline assignment: CDR1 LNHDA and CDR2 SQIVND (reference sequence). The CDR3 is made up of 14 amino acids. CDR3 loop: CASSINRDNYGYTF. DNA for the CDR3: TGTGCCAGTAGTATCAACCGGGACAACTATGGCTACACCTTC.

The chain carries TRBV7-9 and TRBJ1-1; the D gene is possibly TRBD1 (5 bases). Trimming left V 0 bases short and J 0 bases short, with 8 bases between. The CDR3 loop spans 15 amino acids. Germline CDR1 and CDR2: SEHNR and FQNEAQ (reference sequence). Here the CDR3 reads CASSLARGMNTEAFF. CDR3 nucleotide sequence: TGTGCCAGCAGCTTAGCGCGGGGGATGAACACTGAAGCTTTCTTT.

Regarding this clone: The sample contains more than one DNA sequence encoding this CDR3. V usage is TRBV5-1 and J usage is TRBJ1-1; unclear D gene. This CDR3 is 13 amino acids long. Per the germline V gene, CDR1 is SGHRS and CDR2 is YFSETQ. Trimming took 0 bases from V and 1 from J, leaving 4 bases between them. In DNA form, the CDR3 reads TGCGCCAGCAGCTTGGCCGAGAACACTGAAGCTTTCTTT. Amino acid sequence: CASSLAENTEAFF.

This clone has just a few counts. This chain connects TRBV7-9 to TRBJ2-5; TRBD1 aligns across 7 bases. The J segment lost 5 bases and the V segment lost 9 bases, leaving 12 bases of the junction unmatched. From germline, CDR1 is SEHNR and CDR2 FQNEAQ (reference sequence). The CDR3 consists of 14 residues. The CDR3 sequence is CASVTAGGRETQYF. CDR3 sequence (DNA): TGTGCCAGTGTCACGGCAGGGGGTCGGGAGACCCAGTACTTC.

In this sample, this clone turned up a few times. This chain uses TRBV4-1 with TRBJ2-7; D gene uncertain. There are 14 residues in the CDR3. Germline V CDR1 and CDR2: MGHRA, YSYEKL. V shed 1 base and J shed 3 bases, with 10 bases lying between them. The CDR3 DNA sequence: TGCGCCAGCAGCCAAGTCTCGACTGACTACGAGCAGTACTTC. It yields the protein CASSQVSTDYEQYF.

This clone occurred many times. The V call is TRBV6-1, the J call TRBJ2-5; TRBD2 aligns across 10 bases. J lost 5 bases, V lost 4 bases, and 7 bases had no gene match. Germline lookup yields CDR1 MNHNS and CDR2 SASEGT. This CDR3 spans 15 amino acids. The CDR3 protein is CASSAASGGGETQYF. The CDR3 DNA reads TGTGCCAGCAGTGCAGCTAGCGGGGGCGGGGAGACCCAGTACTTC.

To note about this clone: Other nucleotide sequences in the sample specify the same CDR3. The chain is built from TRBV4-1 and TRBJ1-5; D gene uncertain. CDR1 is MGHRA, CDR2 YSYEKL, per germline. The V end was cut by 1 base, the J end by 2 bases, with 0 bases between. This CDR3 comprises 12 residues. CDR3 region: CASSQGNQPQHF. CDR3 nucleotides: TGCGCCAGCAGCCAAGGCAATCAGCCCCAGCATTTT.

This clone showed up just once. V gene TRBV30 combines with J gene TRBJ2-5; D call uncertain. Deletions cut 6 bases from V and 2 bases from J, with 4 bases between. Germline V lookup: CDR1 GTSNPN, CDR2 SVGIG (reference sequence). The CDR3 sequence is 10 residues long. The CDR3 region has the DNA TGTGCCTGCCAGCAAGAGACCCAGTACTTC. Translation: CACQQETQYF.

The chain employs TRBV29-1 and TRBJ1-2; tentatively, D is TRBD1 (5 bases). The CDR3 runs to 14 residues. CDR1 SQVTM and CDR2 ANQGSEA come from the germline V gene. V was shortened by 5 bases and J by 8 bases, with 21 bases between the two germline ends. The CDR3 here is CSVREWAPRDGYTF. CDR3 nucleotide sequence: TGCAGCGTTCGGGAGTGGGCTCCGAGGGACGGCTACACCTTC.

This clone has only a few counts. The chain employs TRBV5-6 and TRBJ1-2, with D perhaps TRBD1 (6 bases). The CDR3 spans 15 residues. V lost 0 bases to trimming and J lost 8 bases, with 17 bases between them. Germline loops: CDR1 SGHDT, CDR2 YYEEEE. This CDR3 reads CASSLDAGVEGGYTF. CDR3 DNA: TGTGCCAGCAGCTTGGACGCAGGGGTGGAGGGAGGCTACACCTTC.

The chain is built from TRBV29-1 and TRBJ1-2; no clear D. Trimming stripped 5 bases from V and 3 bases from J, with 13 bases between. CDR1 is SQVTM, CDR2 ANQGSEA, per germline. The CDR3 spans 13 residues. The CDR3 sequence: CSVTRLDDYGYTF. For the CDR3, the DNA is TGCAGCGTTACGAGATTGGACGACTATGGCTACACCTTC. Complete variable domain (other parts from reference TRBV29-1 and TRBJ1-2): SAVISQKPSRDICQRGTSLTIQCQVDSQVTMMFWYRQQPGQSLTLIATANQGSEATYESGFVIDKFPISRPNLTFSTLTVSNMSPEDSSIYLCSVTRLDDYGYTFGSGTRLTVV.

The gene calls are TRBV30 and TRBJ1-2; 9 nucleotides line up with TRBD1. The CDR3 is 15 amino acids. CDR1 and CDR2 (germline): GTSNPN, SVGIG (reference sequence). Losses at the gene ends were 4 bases for V and 4 bases for J; bases not matched to a gene: 10. Here the CDR3 reads CAWKHRDRASYGYTF. CDR3 in DNA: TGTGCCTGGAAACACCGGGACAGGGCTTCCTATGGCTACACCTTC.

CDR3 coding DNA: TGTGCCAGCAGTCTCCTGGGACTGCTCAATCAGCCCCAGCATTTT. Amino acids: CASSLLGLLNQPQHF. This rearrangement joins TRBV27 to TRBJ1-5; D might be TRBD1 (5 bases). Trimming took off 5 bases at V and 3 bases at J, with 14 bases between the two ends. The CDR3 extends over 15 amino acids. The germline gives CDR1 MNHEY, CDR2 SMNVEV (reference sequence).

The chain uses TRBV11-2 and TRBJ2-5; 12 nucleotides agree with TRBD2. In germline, CDR1 is SGHAT, CDR2 FQNNGV. V shed 3 bases, J shed 4 bases, and the junction held 6 bases outside the gene matches. CDR3 length: 16 amino acids. For the CDR3, the DNA is TGTGCCAGCAGCTTTCCGACTAGCGGGGGAGGAGAGACCCAGTACTTC. This codes for CASSFPTSGGGETQYF.

The chain employs TRBV15 and TRBJ2-3; D unresolved. Trimming took 0 bases from V and 6 from J, leaving 13 bases between them. The CDR3 consists of 15 residues. Germline assignment: CDR1 LNHNV and CDR2 YYDKDF (reference sequence). CDR3 loop: CATSRDRRVGDTQYF. CDR3 nucleotide sequence: TGTGCCACCAGCAGAGATCGAAGGGTGGGGGATACGCAGTATTTT.

This clone was found once. This chain links TRBV15 with TRBJ2-1, with D uncertain. Trimming left V 6 bases short and J 6 bases short, with 15 bases between. The CDR3 covers 14 residues. Germline-derived CDR1 and CDR2 are LNHNV and YYDKDF (reference sequence). The CDR3 sequence: CATSTWQTFNEQFF. CDR3 nucleotide sequence: TGTGCCACCAGTACATGGCAGACCTTCAATGAGCAGTTCTTC.

This chain links TRBV10-2 with TRBJ2-7, with unresolved D. CDR1 and CDR2 from the germline V gene are WSHSY and SAAADI. V shed 2 bases and J shed 7 bases, with 12 bases lying between them. The CDR3 covers 13 residues. CDR3 sequence reads: CASSERSLREQYF. CDR3 DNA sequence: TGCGCCAGCAGTGAGCGCAGCCTACGAGAGCAGTACTTC.

This clone came up a few times. The rearrangement links TRBV5-4 to TRBJ2-3, with 10 bases lining up with TRBD2. CDR1 and CDR2 from the germline V gene are SGHNT and YYREEE (reference sequence). Trimming at V came to 1 base and at J to 2 bases, leaving 4 bases not matched to a gene. The CDR3 is 16 amino acids. The CDR3 sequence: CASSLSGGAPTDTQYF. The DNA for the CDR3 is TGTGCCAGCAGCTTGAGCGGGGGGGCACCCACAGATACGCAGTATTTT.

This clone has more than one count but fewer than ten. The CDR3 DNA reads as TGTGCCAGCAGCTCGACCGACTCGGGACACTATGGCTACACCTTC. Its translation: CASSSTDSGHYGYTF. V and J are TRBV7-9 and TRBJ1-2; a weak D match, TRBD1 (5 bases). CDR1 is SEHNR, CDR2 FQNEAQ, per germline (reference sequence). The CDR3 is 15 amino acids. The germline V and J ends were trimmed by 4 bases and 3 bases, with 15 bases remaining between them.

The chain combines TRBV7-9 with TRBJ2-5; 8 bases align to TRBD1. This CDR3 is built from 15 residues. The V gene's germline CDR1 is SEHNR and CDR2 FQNEAQ (reference sequence). Unmatched junction bases numbered 5, after V lost 4 bases and J lost 1 base. The CDR3 nucleotides are TGTGCCAGCAGCTCTTCCGGGACAGGCCAAGAGACCCAGTACTTC. This sequence encodes CASSSSGTGQETQYF.

The gene calls are TRBV7-8 and TRBJ1-2; TRBD1 might be the D (6 bases). The CDR3 loop spans 16 amino acids. The germline V gene has CDR1 SGHVS and CDR2 FQNEAQ. Trimming stripped 3 bases from V and 2 bases from J, with 16 bases between. The CDR3 is CASSFRTVSINYGYTF. In DNA form, the CDR3 reads TGTGCCAGCAGCTTCAGGACAGTTTCCATCAACTATGGCTACACCTTC.

This clone was seen a handful of times. The gene calls are TRBV6-6 and TRBJ1-6; a possible D gene is TRBD1 (6 bases). The CDR3 runs to 13 residues. The V gene's germline CDR1 is MNHNY and CDR2 SVGAGI (reference sequence). The germline V and J ends were trimmed by 8 bases and 9 bases, with 14 bases remaining between them. CDR3: CASGQGGGSPLHF. Written as DNA, the CDR3 is TGTGCCAGCGGACAAGGGGGAGGTTCACCCCTCCACTTT.

The V call is TRBV19, the J call TRBJ1-1, with TRBD1 identical over 7 bases. This CDR3 is 16 amino acids long. CDR1 is LNHDA, CDR2 SQIVND, per germline (reference sequence). V was clipped by 7 bases and J by 2 bases; unmatched bases: 13. DNA of the CDR3: TGTGCCAGTAACCACCCAGGGGGACAGCTAAACACTGAAGCTTTCTTT. Its translation: CASNHPGGQLNTEAFF.